A single sample gave rise to the 20 T cell receptor beta chains below, sequenced in a study of blood T cells in healthy people across ages. Through a sample-barcoded 5' primer and a J-beta primer mix, a second PCR was run for roughly 6 to 11 cycles. TCRdb re-called the 5' RACE reads through MiXCR, storing one row per CDR3 protein. The table shows over a million distinct CDR3 sequences, with roughly 43% occurring only once. Sequencing was carried out using blood. All receptors derive from a woman younger than 30 in good health.

The sample holds a few counts of this clonotype. CDR3 DNA sequence: TGTGCCTGGAAGCGGCCACAGGCGGGCTACGAGCAGTACTTC. It translates to CAWKRPQAGYEQYF. This chain uses TRBV30 with TRBJ2-7; D assignment may be TRBD1 or TRBD2 (5 bases each). With 4 bases removed from V and 3 bases from J, the gap between germline ends came to 16 bases. This CDR3 spans 14 amino acids. CDR1 and CDR2 (germline): GTSNPN, SVGIG (reference sequence).

The rearrangement joins TRBV27 to TRBJ2-7, with D possibly TRBD1 on 6 matching bases. The CDR3 has 14 amino acids. Trimming stripped 5 bases from V and 2 bases from J, with 13 bases between. Germline V lookup: CDR1 MNHEY, CDR2 SMNVEV (reference sequence). The CDR3: CASSMFRGTYEQYF. In nucleotides, the CDR3 is TGTGCCAGCAGTATGTTCAGGGGAACCTACGAGCAGTACTTC.

The CDR3: CASSQVLVLPSNTGELFF. In nucleotides, the CDR3 is TGCGCCAGCAGCCAAGTTCTAGTACTACCATCGAACACCGGGGAGCTGTTTTTT. The chain couples TRBV4-3 to TRBJ2-2, with D uncertain. V was cut by 1 base and J by 0 bases, with 15 bases left in between. There are 18 residues in the CDR3. CDR1 LGHNA and CDR2 YSLEER come from the germline V gene.

The chain carries TRBV4-1 and TRBJ2-1; the D gene is possibly TRBD2 (5 bases). The germline CDR1 and CDR2 sequences are MGHRA and YSYEKL. Trimming shortened V by 0 bases and J by 7 bases, and 13 bases separated the two germline ends. This CDR3 is 15 amino acids long. The CDR3 region is CASSQESDSLNEQFF. CDR3 in DNA: TGCGCCAGCAGCCAAGAATCGGACTCCTTAAATGAGCAGTTCTTC.

The chain has TRBV12-5 and TRBJ2-7; D may be TRBD1 (7 bases). V was trimmed by 5 bases and J by 3 bases, leaving 14 bases between them. Germline V gene sequence: CDR1 LGHNT, CDR2 FRNRAP. The CDR3 has 14 residues. In DNA form, the CDR3 reads TGTGCTAGTGGTCCCGGGCAGGGGGGCTACGAGCAGTACTTC. Translated: CASGPGQGGYEQYF. The full variable domain, with the rest looked up from reference TRBV12-5 and TRBJ2-7, is DARVTQTPRHKVTEMGQEVTMRCQPILGHNTVFWYRQTMMQGLELLAYFRNRAPLDDSGMPKDRFSAEMPDATLATLKIQPSEPRDSAVYFCASGPGQGGYEQYFGPGTRLTVT.

Turning to this clonotype: One junction end does not reproduce the germline sequence, and a read error may be involved. The chain is built from TRBV28 and TRBJ2-1; the match to TRBD2 covers 8 bases. This CDR3 spans 15 amino acids. The germline V gene encodes CDR1 MDHEN and CDR2 SYDVKM. The CDR3 DNA sequence: TGTGTCAGCAGGGAGAGCGGGAGTCGGCCCAATGAGCAGTTCTTC. Protein product: CVSRESGSRPNEQFF.

This chain uses TRBV28 with TRBJ2-1; TRBD1 is a possible D gene (6 bases). Trimming stripped 8 bases from V and 0 bases from J, with 26 bases between. This CDR3 has 19 residues. Germline V CDR1 and CDR2: MDHEN, SYDVKM. The CDR3 nucleotides read TGTGCCAGCGGCGCCTTTACCAGGGGACCGGAAAGCTCCTACAATGAGCAGTTCTTC. This encodes CASGAFTRGPESSYNEQFF.

This chain joins TRBV6-2 or TRBV6-3 and TRBJ1-1, with 10 bases fitting TRBD1. Germline assignment: CDR1 MNHEY and CDR2 SVGEGT. The CDR3 loop spans 16 amino acids. With 5 bases clipped from V and 3 bases from J, the junction kept 9 bases outside the gene matches. The CDR3 DNA reads as TGTGCCAGCAGTCCTACGGTGGGACAGGGGTACACTGAAGCTTTCTTT. Protein sequence: CASSPTVGQGYTEAFF.

The V and J genes are TRBV3-1 and TRBJ2-2; tentative D call: TRBD2 (6 bases). With 4 bases removed from V and 0 bases from J, the gap between germline ends came to 9 bases. This CDR3 has 15 residues. Germline assignment: CDR1 LGHDT and CDR2 YNNKEL (reference sequence). CDR3 protein: CASSPWRANTGELFF. CDR3 coding DNA: TGTGCCAGCAGCCCGTGGAGGGCGAACACCGGGGAGCTGTTTTTT. The variable domain in full, completed from reference TRBV3-1 and TRBJ2-2, reads DTAVSQTPKYLVTQMGNDKSIKCEQNLGHDTMYWYKQDSKKFLKIMFSYNNKELIINETVPNRFSPKSPDKAHLNLHINSLELGDSAVYFCASSPWRANTGELFFGEGSRLTVL.

The J gene is TRBJ2-3, the V gene TRBV2, with D perhaps being TRBD1 or TRBD2 (5 bases each). The CDR3 is made up of 13 amino acids. The germline V gene encodes CDR1 SNHLY and CDR2 FYNNEI. V dropped 11 bases and J dropped 2 bases, with 14 bases sitting between them. DNA for the CDR3: TGTGCCTGCACGGGACCGAACACAGATACGCAGTATTTT. Translated: CACTGPNTDTQYF.

This chain links TRBV20-1 with TRBJ1-2, with 7 bases matching TRBD1. V lost 5 bases and J lost 8; bases outside the gene matches: 8. The CDR3 is 12 amino acids. Germline values: CDR1 DFQATT, CDR2 SNEGSKA (reference sequence). The CDR3 DNA follows: TGCAGTGCTCGCCGGGACAGCCGCGGCTACACCTTC. Amino acid sequence: CSARRDSRGYTF.

V gene TRBV7-8 combines with J gene TRBJ2-5, with D perhaps matching TRBD1 (5 bases). CDR3 length: 14 residues. V was trimmed by 2 bases and J by 5 bases, leaving 12 bases between them. CDR1 is SGHVS, CDR2 FQNEAQ, per germline. CDR3 loop: CASSLRGQTETQYF. The CDR3 bases are TGTGCCAGCAGCTTAAGGGGCCAGACGGAGACCCAGTACTTC.

This clonotype has just a few counts. V usage is TRBV5-1 and J usage is TRBJ2-7; tentative D call: TRBD2 (7 bases). The CDR3 runs to 16 residues. The germline V gene has CDR1 SGHRS and CDR2 YFSETQ. V was pared by 4 bases and J by 0 bases, with 17 bases between. In nucleotides, the CDR3 is TGCGCCAGCAGCGTTAGGGGGGGGCTACCCTCCTACGAGCAGTACTTC. This translates into CASSVRGGLPSYEQYF.

Concerning this clonotype: One end of the junction is discordant with germline, which a read error may explain. V is TRBV12-5 and J is TRBJ2-7; D may be TRBD1 or TRBD2 (5 bases each). The germline gives CDR1 LGHNT, CDR2 FRNRAP. The CDR3 is made up of 19 amino acids. The CDR3 region has the DNA TGTGCTGGTGGTTCACCCATTCCTAGCAGGGACGAGGTCACCTACGAGCAGTACTTC. Amino acids: CAGGSPIPSRDEVTYEQYF.

The chain is built from TRBV2 and TRBJ2-3; 11 nucleotides line up with TRBD2. This CDR3 has 18 amino acids. Germline CDR1 and CDR2: SNHLY and FYNNEI. With 3 bases clipped from V and 0 bases from J, the junction kept 8 bases outside the gene matches. The CDR3 protein is CASSDRPSGGFSTDTQYF. CDR3 nucleotides: TGTGCCAGCAGTGACCGACCTAGCGGGGGGTTTAGCACAGATACGCAGTATTTT.

The chain couples TRBV20-1 to TRBJ1-5; D unclear. Germline CDR1 and CDR2: DFQATT and SNEGSKA (reference sequence). Deletions cut 3 bases from V and 0 bases from J, with 9 bases between. The CDR3 has 14 amino acids. CDR3 loop: CSARNTYSNQPQHF. The CDR3 DNA reads TGCAGTGCTAGGAACACTTATAGCAATCAGCCCCAGCATTTT.

This chain links TRBV10-2 with TRBJ2-5, with 11 bases fitting TRBD2. TRBJ2-7 explains the end of the DNA better; the J call may be wrong. Germline values: CDR1 WSHSY, CDR2 SAAADI. This CDR3 contains 14 residues. The CDR3 nucleotides read TGCGCCAGCAGTGAGTCAGGACTAGCGGGCGAGCAGTACTTC. It codes for CASSESGLAGEQYF.

J is TRBJ1-5 and V is TRBV6-6; D ambiguous. The CDR3 contains 14 residues. Looked up from germline, CDR1 is MNHNY and CDR2 is SVGAGI (reference sequence). V lost 7 bases and J 2 bases, leaving 12 bases between the germline ends. In DNA, the CDR3 is TGTGCCAGCACCCCCTCTCGGGGCAATCAGCCCCAGCATTTT. This translates into CASTPSRGNQPQHF.

This sequence joins TRBV7-9 and TRBJ1-1, with unresolved D. This CDR3 is 16 amino acids long. Germline-derived CDR1 and CDR2 are SEHNR and FQNEAQ (reference sequence). Trimming removed 8 bases from V and 0 bases from J, with 19 bases in between. This chain's CDR3 is CASLRRPSGLNTEAFF. The CDR3, as DNA: TGTGCCAGCTTAAGACGCCCATCGGGGTTGAACACTGAAGCTTTCTTT.

V is TRBV7-2 and J is TRBJ2-1, with D maybe TRBD2 (5 bases). The CDR3 loop spans 15 amino acids. Germline loops: CDR1 SGHTA, CDR2 FQGNSA. Trimming cost V 2 bases and J 6 bases, with 14 bases left between them. The CDR3 loop is CASSLLEARGNEQFF. In DNA form, the CDR3 reads TGTGCCAGCAGCTTATTGGAGGCACGGGGCAATGAGCAGTTCTTC.